Presented here are 29 T cell receptor beta chains from one specimen sequenced in a study of T cells in Graves' hyperthyroidism and ophthalmopathy. Amplification of TCR beta CDR3 regions used RNA as the template. The HTBI primer set served for first-round RT-PCR of the TCR CDR3. TCRdb re-derived calls from the multiplex PCR reads in MiXCR, one entry per CDR3 protein. The sample holds 550,000 to 700,000 distinct CDR3 sequences, around 45% seen once. Sequenced input: peripheral blood or thyroid tissue (not recorded which). All receptors come from an adult woman with Graves' disease, either hyperthyroidism or ophthalmopathy (not recorded which).

This clonotype was observed a few times. The chain joins TRBV7-9 to TRBJ1-2, with 7 bases fitting TRBD1. From germline, CDR1 is SEHNR and CDR2 FQNEAQ (reference sequence). This CDR3 is built from 15 residues. After removal of 7 bases from V and 4 bases from J, the junction contained 12 bases not matched to a gene. The CDR3 spells CASTKRTGVLYGYTF. For the CDR3, the DNA is TGTGCCAGCACCAAACGGACAGGCGTCCTCTATGGCTACACCTTC. Filled out from reference TRBV7-9 and TRBJ1-2, the complete variable domain reads DTGVSQNPRHKITKRGQNVTFRCDPISEHNRLYWYRQTLGQGPEFLTYFQNEAQLEKSRLLSDRFSAERPKGSFSTLEIQRTEQGDSAMYLCASTKRTGVLYGYTFGSGTRLTVV.

This clonotype was detected ten times or more. The chain employs TRBV19 and TRBJ2-7; D is uncertain. CDR1 is LNHDA and CDR2 is SQIVND in the germline V gene (reference sequence). V lost 1 base, J lost 3 bases, and 10 bases lay in between. CDR3 length: 14 amino acids. CDR3 DNA: TGTGCCAGTAGTATAGCCGGGTCCAACTACGAGCAGTACTTC. Residues: CASSIAGSNYEQYF.

As concerns this clonotype: A much larger clone is a single base away; this may be a read error. The CDR3 region has the DNA TGCGCCAGCAGCCAAGGACCCTTCGGGGTAGGTGGCAATCAGCCCCGGCATTTT. Its translation is CASSQGPFGVGGNQPRHF. V and J are TRBV4-1 and TRBJ1-5; D ambiguous. The CDR3 spans 18 residues. Germline assignment: CDR1 MGHRA and CDR2 YSYEKL.

This clonotype was detected many times. The genes are TRBV5-8 and TRBJ2-5, with D tentatively TRBD1 (6 bases). CDR1 SGHTS and CDR2 YDEGEE come from the germline V gene. V was shortened by 4 bases and J by 2 bases, with 12 bases between the two germline ends. The CDR3 runs to 14 residues. CDR3 loop: CASSIGQYQETQYF. The CDR3 nucleotides are TGTGCCAGCAGCATTGGACAGTATCAAGAGACCCAGTACTTC. Based on the CDR3 plus reference TRBV5-8 and TRBJ2-5, the full variable domain is EAGVTQSPTHLIKTRGQQATLRCSPISGHTSVYWYQQALGLGLQFLLWYDEGEERNRGNFPPRFSGRQFPNYSSELNVNALELEDSALYLCASSIGQYQETQYFGPGTRLLVL.

This clonotype was detected only once. Compared with germline, one end of the junction differs, possibly owing to a read error. The chain carries TRBV11-2 and TRBJ2-5; 12 bases align to TRBD2. The CDR3 loop spans 19 amino acids. Germline values: CDR1 SGHAT, CDR2 FQNNGV. The CDR3 DNA reads TGCGCCAGCAGCCAAGATGCGGGATTCGGACTAGCGGGAATCGAGACCCAGTACTTC. Protein: CASSQDAGFGLAGIETQYF.

This rearrangement joins TRBV4-1 to TRBJ1-6, with TRBD1 matching 8 bases. Germline V gene sequence: CDR1 MGHRA, CDR2 YSYEKL. Trimming removed 0 bases from V and 9 bases from J; junction bases left unmatched: 4. The CDR3 totals 15 residues. The CDR3 DNA sequence: TGCGCCAGCAGCCAAGACAGGGGGCTGGGTTCACCCCTCCACTTT. Translation gives CASSQDRGLGSPLHF.

Details on this clonotype: Sequence at one end of the junction differs from germline and may be a read error. The V and J genes are TRBV6-1 and TRBJ2-7, with a weak D call TRBD2 (6 bases). CDR1 and CDR2 (germline): MNHNS, SASEGT. The CDR3 length is 14 residues. This CDR3 is CASSARLGDYEQYF. CDR3 bases: TGCGCCAGCAGTGCTAGACTAGGGGACTACGAGCAGTACTTC.

This clonotype was picked up many times. The chain joins TRBV10-2 to TRBJ1-1; D is unclear. Trimming took off 7 bases at V and 0 bases at J, with 12 bases between the two ends. The CDR3 has 14 amino acids. Germline V gene lookup returns CDR1 WSHSY and CDR2 SAAADI. CDR3 bases: TGCGCCAGCACCCCTTTTTCGGTGAACACTGAAGCTTTCTTT. It specifies CASTPFSVNTEAFF.

The chain is built from TRBV9 and TRBJ1-1; 8 bases fit TRBD1. Germline CDR1 is SGDLS and CDR2 is YYNGEE. This CDR3 is 15 amino acids long. J lost 5 bases, V lost 3 bases, and 9 bases had no gene match. CDR3 sequence reads: CASSGGGTGATEAFF. The CDR3 DNA sequence: TGTGCCAGCAGCGGAGGTGGGACAGGAGCTACTGAAGCTTTCTTT.

With regard to this clonotype: The junction departs from the called germline gene at one end, perhaps through a read error. V usage is TRBV7-9 and J usage is TRBJ2-5; D is possibly TRBD2 (6 bases). CDR3 length: 16 amino acids. The germline CDR1 and CDR2 sequences are SEHNR and FQNEAQ (reference sequence). The CDR3 loop is CASSQRGLQAGETQYF. The DNA of the CDR3 is TGTGCAAGCAGCCAGCGAGGCTTACAAGCGGGAGAGACCCAGTACTTC.

There are many counts of this clonotype. The V gene is TRBV20-1, the J gene TRBJ2-7; 10 bases are a match to TRBD2. The junction had 13 bases not matched to a gene; V was cut back by 5 bases and J by 3 bases. Germline loops: CDR1 DFQATT, CDR2 SNEGSKA (reference sequence). The CDR3 covers 16 residues. CDR3 sequence: CSACTSEREGNYEQYF. DNA for the CDR3: TGCAGTGCTTGCACTTCAGAGCGGGAGGGGAACTACGAGCAGTACTTC.

The CDR3 sequence is CASTGQGNYEQYF. In DNA, the CDR3 is TGTGCCAGCACCGGACAGGGGAATTACGAGCAGTACTTC. V gene TRBV2 combines with J gene TRBJ2-7; 9 bases are a match to TRBD1. CDR1 and CDR2 from the germline V gene are SNHLY and FYNNEI. The CDR3 runs 13 residues. The trim removed 7 bases at V and 4 bases at J, leaving 5 bases unmatched.

This clonotype was picked up a small number of times. V gene TRBV9 combines with J gene TRBJ2-5, with unresolved D. The V end lost 0 bases, the J end lost 5 bases, and 8 bases lay between the germline ends. The CDR3 extends over 13 amino acids. CDR1 SGDLS and CDR2 YYNGEE come from the germline V gene. The CDR3 region has the DNA TGTGCCAGCAGCGTAGGCGCTGGGGAGACCCAGTACTTC. Its translation: CASSVGAGETQYF.

This clonotype turned up a few times. The V call is TRBV5-1, the J call TRBJ2-5; D call uncertain. Germline lookup yields CDR1 SGHRS and CDR2 YFSETQ. Trimming removed 4 bases from V and 9 bases from J, with 19 bases in between. This CDR3 region has 14 residues. CDR3 nucleotide sequence: TGCGCCAGCAGCCTGTGGGGTCCGGATCAGCCCCAGTACTTC. Its translation is CASSLWGPDQPQYF.

V and J are TRBV7-3 and TRBJ1-5; no definite D call. V lost 2 bases to trimming and J lost 11 bases, with 19 bases between them. CDR3 length: 15 amino acids. CDR1 is SGHTA, CDR2 FQGTGA, per germline. CDR3 DNA: TGTGCCAGCAGCTTAGGGCTAGCGGACCAAGAGACCCAGCATTTT. Translation: CASSLGLADQETQHF.

The chain is built from TRBV5-1 and TRBJ2-7; 7 bases line up with TRBD1. V shed 4 bases and J 5 bases; nucleotides not matched to a gene: 9. The CDR3 contains 14 residues. The germline gives CDR1 SGHRS, CDR2 YFSETQ. CDR3 protein: CASSRTTGSNEQYF. CDR3 in DNA: TGCGCCAGCAGCCGGACGACAGGGAGCAACGAGCAGTACTTC.

The chain recombines TRBV7-9 with TRBJ2-2, with TRBD2 as a possible D gene (5 bases). The CDR3 contains 16 residues. Germline V lookup: CDR1 SEHNR, CDR2 FQNEAQ (reference sequence). Between the trimmed V and J ends, which lost 6 bases and 4 bases, there was a span of 18 bases. In DNA, the CDR3 is TGTGCCAGCAGTGCTAGAGGACTCAGATCCACCGGGGAGCTGTTTTTT. Encoded protein: CASSARGLRSTGELFF.

This clonotype was observed many times. The gene calls are TRBV7-9 and TRBJ2-7; TRBD2 agrees at 13 bases. Germline assignment: CDR1 SEHNR and CDR2 FQNEAQ (reference sequence). This CDR3 spans 15 amino acids. V gave up 5 bases and J gave up 6 bases; unmatched junction bases: 7. The CDR3 coding sequence is TGTGCCAGCAGCCCGACGGGACTAGCGGGATGCGAGCAGTACTTC. It is translated as CASSPTGLAGCEQYF.

The J gene is TRBJ1-1, the V gene TRBV6-1, with 10 positions matching TRBD1. Germline-derived CDR1 and CDR2 are MNHNS and SASEGT. The V segment lost 8 bases and the J segment 3 bases; nucleotides outside the gene matches: 0. The CDR3 has 12 residues. The CDR3 protein is CASGQGDTEAFF. The CDR3, as DNA: TGTGCCAGCGGACAGGGGGACACTGAAGCTTTCTTT.

V is TRBV7-9 and J is TRBJ2-7; 8 bases are shared with TRBD2. This CDR3 is 16 amino acids long. The germline V gene encodes CDR1 SEHNR and CDR2 FQNEAQ (reference sequence). Unmatched junction bases numbered 14, after V lost 5 bases and J lost 5 bases. The CDR3 DNA follows: TGTGCCAGCAGCATCGGGGGGGCCAGAGGTTTCAACGAGCAGTACTTC. Translation: CASSIGGARGFNEQYF.

The chain uses TRBV11-2 and TRBJ1-1, with 7 bases that match TRBD1. The CDR3 covers 13 residues. Looked up from germline, CDR1 is SGHAT and CDR2 is FQNNGV. J was trimmed by 12 bases and V by 0 bases; bases with no gene match: 7. This chain's CDR3 is CASSLDWTGSTFF. The CDR3 bases are TGTGCCAGCAGCTTAGATTGGACAGGCTCGACTTTCTTT.

This sequence joins TRBV7-8 and TRBJ2-5; TRBD1 matches at 8 bases. The V and J ends lost 6 bases and 7 bases, in that order; junction bases with no gene match: 4. The CDR3 covers 12 residues. Germline values: CDR1 SGHVS, CDR2 FQNEAQ. CDR3 in DNA: TGTGCCAGCAGTGACAGGGGTGCGACCCAGTACTTC. Translated: CASSDRGATQYF.

The chain links TRBV14 to TRBJ2-7, with unresolved D. This CDR3 region has 12 residues. Trimming cost V 4 bases and J 9 bases, with 13 bases left between them. From germline, CDR1 is SGHDN and CDR2 FVKESK. CDR3 sequence reads: CASSPDPTLQYF. CDR3 coding DNA: TGTGCCAGCAGCCCGGATCCAACCTTGCAGTACTTC.

This clonotype appeared many times. The chain uses TRBV24-1 and TRBJ1-2, with TRBD1 identical over 9 bases. The trim removed 2 bases at V and 7 bases at J, leaving 7 bases unmatched. The CDR3 covers 15 residues. CDR1 and CDR2 (germline): KGHDR, SFDVKD. CDR3: CATSDSTGGRLGYTF. The CDR3 nucleotides read TGTGCCACCAGTGATTCAACAGGGGGCCGGCTTGGCTACACCTTC.

V is TRBV5-1 and J is TRBJ2-7; a weak D match, TRBD1 (6 bases). Germline V gene lookup returns CDR1 SGHRS and CDR2 YFSETQ. V was cut by 4 bases and J by 3 bases, with 11 bases left in between. This CDR3 is 13 amino acids long. The chain's CDR3 is CASSGDNYYEQYF. CDR3 bases: TGCGCCAGCAGCGGGGACAACTACTACGAGCAGTACTTC.

This clonotype showed up many times. The chain is built from TRBV19 and TRBJ2-2; D may be TRBD1 or TRBD2 (5 bases each). Trimming stripped 4 bases from V and 8 bases from J, with 11 bases between. Germline-derived CDR1 and CDR2 are LNHDA and SQIVND (reference sequence). This CDR3 comprises 13 residues. CDR3 in amino acids: CASSRGYSGELFF. For the CDR3, the DNA is TGTGCCAGTAGTAGGGGGTACTCTGGGGAGCTGTTTTTT.

The CDR3 DNA is TGTGCCAGCAGCAGAACCTCAGGGAACGCGTTGGACGAGCAGTACTTC. Translated: CASSRTSGNALDEQYF. V gene TRBV7-8 combines with J gene TRBJ2-7; D is possibly TRBD1 (5 bases). Germline V gene sequence: CDR1 SGHVS, CDR2 FQNEAQ. Trimming cost V 5 bases and J 5 bases, with 22 bases left between them. The CDR3 is 16 amino acids.

The chain is built from TRBV24-1 and TRBJ2-5, with 10 bases lining up with TRBD1. V was pared by 4 bases and J by 9 bases, with 7 bases of the junction left unmatched. The CDR3 is made up of 14 amino acids. In germline, CDR1 is KGHDR, CDR2 SFDVKD. The CDR3 DNA is TGTGCCACCAGTGACGGGACAGGGGTCCAGCCCCAGTACTTC. It codes for CATSDGTGVQPQYF.

The chain has TRBV20-1 and TRBJ2-5, with a tentative D call TRBD1 (6 bases). V was trimmed by 5 bases and J by 9 bases, leaving 19 bases between them. This CDR3 spans 13 amino acids. Germline values: CDR1 DFQATT, CDR2 SNEGSKA (reference sequence). CDR3 protein: CSAPRGDNQPQYF. The CDR3 DNA reads TGCAGTGCTCCTCGAGGGGACAATCAGCCCCAGTACTTC.